The present TCR beta chain was sequenced within a study of T cell responses to AZD1222 COVID-19 vaccine. General study results and limits: It should be noted that donors were predominantly white British and more often female, and clonal diversity was possibly underestimated. In all cases, repertoires were sampled only after the peak T cell response.

Worth noting for this clone: Its specificity is not known.

Sequencing was performed with immunoSEQ multiplex PCR; in TCRdb, only in-frame clones are kept and a portion is missing. The sample contains about 150,000 clones, around nine tenths of which appear only once. With 4 bases removed from V and 0 bases from J, the gap between germline ends came to 20 bases. CDR1 is SGHNT and CDR2 is YYREEE in the germline V gene (reference sequence). The CDR3 has 17 residues. Sequencing used peripheral blood, obtained 28 days after the second AZD1222 dose. The TCR comes from an adult who received the AZD1222 COVID-19 vaccine. V is TRBV5-4 and J is TRBJ2-7; unclear D gene. CDR3 DNA: TGTGCCAGCAGCCTCCTAACTTTAAGCACAGTCTCCTACGAGCAGTACTTC. It translates to CASSLLTLSTVSYEQYF.